This T cell receptor (beta chain) was sequenced in a study of cytomegalovirus exposure and HLA in healthy donors. Study conclusions and caveats: Reports state that TCR beta sequences accurately predicted most subjects' HLA-A and HLA-B alleles.

Remarks on this clone: Its antigen is as yet unknown.

PCR amplification relied on 60 Vbeta primers (plus 13 Jbeta primers). Sequencing used immunoSEQ multiplex PCR; TCRdb keeps in-frame clones, though not all of them. The table records under 200,000 clones, more than 65% of them present only once. With V trimmed by 6 bases and J by 9 bases, 8 bases remained unmatched. Germline loops: CDR1 SNHLY, CDR2 FYNNEI. This CDR3 comprises 13 residues. The sequencing input was PBMCs. This rearrangement joins TRBV2 to TRBJ1-1; 9 positions agree with TRBD1. The sequence was collected from a woman aged 40 to 50 in good health and CMV-seropositive. The CDR3 nucleotides are TGTGCCAGCAGCACAGGGGGCGGGGTGCAAGCTTTCTTT. Its protein is CASSTGGGVQAFF.